This is a list of T cell receptor beta chains from one sample in a study of blood T cell repertoires in COVID-19. Libraries were prepared by immunoSEQ multiplex PCR; TCRdb keeps only in-frame clonotypes and omits some of them. The sample lists fewer than 250,000 clones, approximately 81% seen once, with about 20% in the top ten. Sequencing was carried out using peripheral blood. These receptors all come from a man younger than 40 with active or convalescent COVID-19. Both conserved end residues are part of each CDR3. D genes are given only for firm matches. Size is stated for part of the rows, as once, few or many counts, or as a class when the clone is expanded.

V,D,J,size,CDR3,DNA
TRBV5-6,TRBD2,TRBJ2-1,.,CASSRGDEQFF,TGTGCCAGCAGCCGGGGGGATGAGCAGTTCTTC
TRBV7-2,TRBD1,TRBJ2-7,once,CASSRTGIGSYEQYF,TGTGCCAGCAGCCGGACAGGGATCGGGTCCTACGAGCAGTACTTC
TRBV7-8,.,TRBJ2-7,.,CASTIGAGAYEQYF,TGTGCCAGCACCATAGGGGCAGGGGCATACGAGCAGTACTTC
TRBV5-1,TRBD2,TRBJ2-1,.,CASSLKTGLARNEQFF,TGCGCCAGCAGCCTAAAAACTGGACTAGCGCGTAATGAGCAGTTCTTC
TRBV2,TRBD1,TRBJ2-7,.,CASSAEQGARSYEQYF,TGTGCCAGCAGTGCAGAACAGGGGGCAAGATCCTACGAGCAGTACTTC
TRBV7-2,TRBD2,TRBJ2-7,once,CASSARTSGGVRNEQYF,TGTGCCAGCAGCGCTCGGACTAGCGGGGGGGTAAGGAACGAGCAGTACTTC
TRBV19,.,TRBJ1-2,.,CASIRNDYGYTF,TGTGCCAGTATCAGGAACGACTATGGCTACACCTTC
TRBV10-2,.,TRBJ2-3,.,CASSEPRPGTDTQYF,TGCGCCAGCAGTGAACCCAGGCCCGGCACAGATACGCAGTATTTT
TRBV4-1,.,TRBJ2-1,once,CASSQGPLTREQFF,TGCGCCAGCAGCCAGGGGCCGCTAACCCGTGAGCAGTTCTTC
TRBV7-2,.,TRBJ1-1,.,CASSLTPNTEAFF,TGTGCCAGCAGCCTTACACCGAACACTGAAGCTTTCTTT
TRBV10-3,.,TRBJ1-5,.,CAISESIRGGQPQHF,TGTGCCATCAGTGAGTCGATCCGGGGAGGACAGCCCCAGCATTTT
TRBV19,.,TRBJ2-7,.,CASSPQAPYEQYF,TGTGCCAGTAGTCCCCAGGCTCCCTACGAGCAGTACTTC
TRBV7-2,.,TRBJ2-3,.,CASSARGALTDTQYF,TGTGCCAGCAGCGCCCGCGGCGCGCTCACAGATACGCAGTATTTT
TRBV3-1/TRBV3-2,.,TRBJ1-2,.,CASSQGGGKSYGYTF,TGTGCCAGCAGCCAAGGGGGGGGGAAGAGCTATGGCTACACCTTC
TRBV19,TRBD2,TRBJ2-5,.,CASMDTWEGEQETQYF,TGTGCCAGTATGGATACTTGGGAGGGTGAGCAAGAGACCCAGTACTTC
TRBV24-1,TRBD1,TRBJ2-7,.,CATASGQEYEQYF,TGTGCCACCGCCTCGGGACAGGAGTACGAGCAGTACTTC
TRBV5-8,.,TRBJ2-7,.,CASSLGGTGYEQYF,TGTGCCAGCAGCTTGGGAGGCACCGGATACGAGCAGTACTTC
TRBV9,TRBD1,TRBJ1-1,.,CASSVDPGTVNTEAFF,TGTGCCAGCAGCGTAGACCCCGGGACAGTGAACACTGAAGCTTTCTTT
TRBV5-1,TRBD2,TRBJ2-5,.,CASRVGGSEETQYF,TGCGCCAGCAGGGTCGGGGGGTCCGAAGAGACCCAGTACTTC
TRBV7-2,.,TRBJ2-2,few,CASSLFAGANTGELFF,TGTGCCAGCAGCTTATTTGCAGGGGCGAACACCGGGGAGCTGTTTTTT
TRBV5-4,TRBD2,TRBJ2-3,few,CASSQIAGITDTQYF,TGTGCCAGCAGCCAGATAGCGGGGATCACAGATACGCAGTATTTT
TRBV19,TRBD1,TRBJ1-4,.,CASSERGGRANEKLFF,TGTGCCAGTAGCGAAAGAGGGGGCAGGGCTAATGAAAAACTGTTTTTT
TRBV19,.,TRBJ2-2,.,CASSTRVENTGELFF,TGTGCCAGTAGTACCCGGGTTGAGAACACCGGGGAGCTGTTTTTT
TRBV24-1,TRBD2,TRBJ2-1,.,CATSDFLAGGGEQFF,TGTGCCACCAGTGATTTCTTAGCGGGAGGCGGTGAGCAGTTCTTC
TRBV28,TRBD2,TRBJ2-1,.,CASSTLSAGGGDEQFF,TGTGCCAGCAGTACACTCTCAGCGGGAGGCGGAGATGAGCAGTTCTTC
TRBV19,.,TRBJ2-5,.,CASSIREGGQETQYF,TGTGCCAGTAGTATCAGGGAAGGGGGTCAAGAGACCCAGTACTTC
TRBV24-1,.,TRBJ2-1,.,CATSDLQGREQFF,TGTGCCACCAGTGATCTACAGGGTAGGGAGCAGTTCTTC
TRBV2,TRBD1,TRBJ1-3,.,CASSGGQGGPRNTIYF,TGTGCCAGCAGTGGAGGACAGGGAGGGCCGAGGAACACCATATATTTT
TRBV7-8,TRBD2,TRBJ2-1,.,CASSPPTSVNEQFF,TGTGCCAGCAGCCCACCAACTAGCGTCAATGAGCAGTTCTTC
TRBV28,.,TRBJ1-1,.,CASTLDTLTEAFF,TGTGCCAGCACCTTGGACACCCTAACTGAAGCTTTCTTT
TRBV4-3,.,TRBJ2-1,.,CASSQGMGGPYNEQFF,TGCGCCAGCAGCCAAGGTATGGGGGGTCCCTACAATGAGCAGTTCTTC
TRBV12-3/TRBV12-4,.,TRBJ1-6,few,CASSSGLGVALHF,TGTGCCAGCAGTTCGGGTTTAGGAGTGGCCCTCCACTTT
TRBV18,TRBD1,TRBJ1-5,.,CASSDREGQPQHF,TGTGCCAGCTCTGACAGGGAAGGTCAGCCCCAGCATTTT
TRBV3-1/TRBV3-2,TRBD1,TRBJ1-4,.,CASSQDGVGTGGFEKLFF,TGTGCCAGCAGCCAAGATGGGGTAGGGACAGGGGGTTTTGAAAAACTGTTTTTT
TRBV7-6,TRBD1,TRBJ2-1,.,CASSLGQGAIDEQFF,TGTGCCAGCAGCTTAGGACAGGGGGCTATTGATGAGCAGTTCTTC
TRBV19,TRBD1,TRBJ1-1,.,CASSPRTGGNTEAFF,TGTGCCAGTAGTCCGAGGACAGGGGGCAACACTGAAGCTTTCTTT
TRBV6-5,.,TRBJ1-1,.,CASTVTGARTEAFF,TGTGCCAGCACCGTGACAGGAGCCCGGACTGAAGCTTTCTTT
TRBV16,.,TRBJ1-5,.,CASSQSQGGFQPQHF,TGTGCCAGCAGCCAATCGCAAGGGGGATTTCAGCCCCAGCATTTT
TRBV6-5,.,TRBJ2-5,.,CASSYAVRETQYF,TGTGCCAGCAGTTACGCCGTTCGGGAGACCCAGTACTTC
TRBV5-1,.,TRBJ2-7,.,CASSSGELSGEQYF,TGCGCCAGCAGCTCAGGGGAGCTGTCTGGCGAGCAGTACTTC
TRBV5-1,TRBD1,TRBJ1-1,.,CASSPDRVGAFF,TGCGCCAGCAGTCCCGACAGGGTGGGAGCTTTCTTT
TRBV28,.,TRBJ2-7,.,CASSLGGEQYF,TGTGCCAGCAGTTTAGGAGGGGAGCAGTACTTC
TRBV4-1,.,TRBJ2-7,.,CASSPGRGYEQYF,TGCGCCAGCAGCCCCGGTCGGGGGTACGAGCAGTACTTC
TRBV28,TRBD2,TRBJ2-1,.,CASRSGGSSYNEQFF,TGTGCCAGCAGATCGGGGGGGAGCTCCTACAATGAGCAGTTCTTC
TRBV25-1,TRBD1,TRBJ1-6,once,CASSGQGLSYNSPLHF,TGTGCCAGCAGCGGACAGGGGTTGTCCTATAATTCACCCCTCCACTTT
TRBV5-6,.,TRBJ1-2,.,CASSLVRGARDYGYTF,TGTGCCAGCAGCTTGGTTCGGGGGGCTCGTGACTATGGCTACACCTTC
TRBV10-3,TRBD1,TRBJ1-5,.,CAISGGRGNQPQHF,TGTGCCATATCAGGGGGCCGGGGCAATCAGCCCCAGCATTTT
TRBV6-6,TRBD2,TRBJ2-5,.,CASSPLQLAGGSPETQYF,TGTGCCAGCAGTCCCCTCCAACTAGCGGGAGGTTCCCCTGAGACCCAGTACTTC
TRBV2,.,TRBJ1-1,.,CASRGNRGMNTEAFF,TGTGCCAGCAGGGGTAACAGAGGGATGAACACTGAAGCTTTCTTT
TRBV19,TRBD2,TRBJ2-1,.,CASSTPGLGQFF,TGTGCCAGTAGCACCCCGGGACTAGGGCAGTTCTTC
TRBV6-2/TRBV6-3,TRBD2,TRBJ2-3,.,CASSLLAGGIGDTQYF,TGTGCCAGCAGCCTCCTAGCGGGGGGGATTGGAGATACGCAGTATTTT
TRBV29-1,TRBD1,TRBJ2-1,.,CSTSAGGAYNEQFF,TGCAGCACCTCAGCAGGGGGCGCCTACAATGAGCAGTTCTTC
TRBV6-1,.,TRBJ2-3,.,CASSEAPYGTDTQYF,TGTGCCAGCAGTGAGGCCCCTTATGGCACAGATACGCAGTATTTT